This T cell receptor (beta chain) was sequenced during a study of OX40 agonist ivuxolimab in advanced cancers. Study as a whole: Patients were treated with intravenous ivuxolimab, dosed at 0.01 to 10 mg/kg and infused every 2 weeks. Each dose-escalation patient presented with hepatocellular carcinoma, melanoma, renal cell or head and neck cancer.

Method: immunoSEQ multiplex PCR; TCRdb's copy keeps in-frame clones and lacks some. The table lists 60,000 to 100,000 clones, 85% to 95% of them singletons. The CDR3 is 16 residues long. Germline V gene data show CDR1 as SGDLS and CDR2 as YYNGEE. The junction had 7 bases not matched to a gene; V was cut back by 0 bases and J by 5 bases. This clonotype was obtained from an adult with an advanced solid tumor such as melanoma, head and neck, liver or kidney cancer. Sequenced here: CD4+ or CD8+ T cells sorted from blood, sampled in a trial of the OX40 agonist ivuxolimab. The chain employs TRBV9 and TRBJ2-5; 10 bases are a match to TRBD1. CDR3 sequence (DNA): TGTGCCAGCAGCGTAGTAGGGACAGGGGCCCAGGAGACCCAGTACTTC. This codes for CASSVVGTGAQETQYF.